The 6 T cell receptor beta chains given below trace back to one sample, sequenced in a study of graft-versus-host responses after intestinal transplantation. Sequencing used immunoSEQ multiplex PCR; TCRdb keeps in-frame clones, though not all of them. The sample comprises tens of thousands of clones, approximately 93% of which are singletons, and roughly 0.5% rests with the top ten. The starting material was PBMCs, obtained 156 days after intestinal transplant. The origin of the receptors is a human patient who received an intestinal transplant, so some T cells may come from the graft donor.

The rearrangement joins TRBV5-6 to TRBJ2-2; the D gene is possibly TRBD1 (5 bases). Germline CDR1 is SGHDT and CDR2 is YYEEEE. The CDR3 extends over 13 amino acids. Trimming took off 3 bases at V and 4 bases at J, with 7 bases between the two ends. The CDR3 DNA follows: TGTGCCAGCAGCTGGGGCCCCACCGGGGAGCTGTTTTTT. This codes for CASSWGPTGELFF.

The CDR3 sequence is CASSLYGSSYEQYF. The CDR3 coding sequence is TGTGCCAGCAGTTTATACGGGAGCTCCTACGAGCAGTACTTC. The chain carries TRBV27 and TRBJ2-7; D is perhaps TRBD2 (6 bases). The CDR3 extends over 14 amino acids. V lost 1 base and J 0 bases, leaving 7 bases between the germline ends. CDR1 MNHEY and CDR2 SMNVEV come from the germline V gene (reference sequence).

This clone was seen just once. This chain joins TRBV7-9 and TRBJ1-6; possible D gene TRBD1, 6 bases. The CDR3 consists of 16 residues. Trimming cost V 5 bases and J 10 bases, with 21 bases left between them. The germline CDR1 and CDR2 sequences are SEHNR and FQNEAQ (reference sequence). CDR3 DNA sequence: TGTGCCAGCAGCCCCGGTGGGGGGGGGCCTCTGTCACCCCTCCACTTT. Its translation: CASSPGGGGPLSPLHF. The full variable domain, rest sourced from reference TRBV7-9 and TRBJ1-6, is DTGVSQNPRHKITKRGQNVTFRCDPISEHNRLYWYRQTLGQGPEFLTYFQNEAQLEKSRLLSDRFSAERPKGSFSTLEIQRTEQGDSAMYLCASSPGGGGPLSPLHFGNGTRLTVT.

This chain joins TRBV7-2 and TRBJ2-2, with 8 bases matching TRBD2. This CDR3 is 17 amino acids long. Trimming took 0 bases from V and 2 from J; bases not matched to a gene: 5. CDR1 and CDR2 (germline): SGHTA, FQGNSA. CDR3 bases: TGTGCCAGCAGCTTAGCGGCCACTAGCGGAAACACCGGGGAGCTGTTTTTT. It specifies CASSLAATSGNTGELFF.

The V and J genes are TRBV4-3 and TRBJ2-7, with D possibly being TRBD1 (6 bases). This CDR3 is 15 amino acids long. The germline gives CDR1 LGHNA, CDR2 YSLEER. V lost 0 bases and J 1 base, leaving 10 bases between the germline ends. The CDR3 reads CASSQEATGSYEQYF. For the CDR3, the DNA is TGCGCCAGCAGCCAAGAAGCGACAGGTTCCTACGAGCAGTACTTC.

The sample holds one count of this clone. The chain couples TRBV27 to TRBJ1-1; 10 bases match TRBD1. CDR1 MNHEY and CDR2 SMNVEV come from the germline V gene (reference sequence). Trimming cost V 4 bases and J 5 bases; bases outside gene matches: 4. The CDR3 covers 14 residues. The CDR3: CASSSGQGGTEAFF. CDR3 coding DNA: TGTGCCAGCAGTTCCGGACAGGGGGGGACTGAAGCTTTCTTT.